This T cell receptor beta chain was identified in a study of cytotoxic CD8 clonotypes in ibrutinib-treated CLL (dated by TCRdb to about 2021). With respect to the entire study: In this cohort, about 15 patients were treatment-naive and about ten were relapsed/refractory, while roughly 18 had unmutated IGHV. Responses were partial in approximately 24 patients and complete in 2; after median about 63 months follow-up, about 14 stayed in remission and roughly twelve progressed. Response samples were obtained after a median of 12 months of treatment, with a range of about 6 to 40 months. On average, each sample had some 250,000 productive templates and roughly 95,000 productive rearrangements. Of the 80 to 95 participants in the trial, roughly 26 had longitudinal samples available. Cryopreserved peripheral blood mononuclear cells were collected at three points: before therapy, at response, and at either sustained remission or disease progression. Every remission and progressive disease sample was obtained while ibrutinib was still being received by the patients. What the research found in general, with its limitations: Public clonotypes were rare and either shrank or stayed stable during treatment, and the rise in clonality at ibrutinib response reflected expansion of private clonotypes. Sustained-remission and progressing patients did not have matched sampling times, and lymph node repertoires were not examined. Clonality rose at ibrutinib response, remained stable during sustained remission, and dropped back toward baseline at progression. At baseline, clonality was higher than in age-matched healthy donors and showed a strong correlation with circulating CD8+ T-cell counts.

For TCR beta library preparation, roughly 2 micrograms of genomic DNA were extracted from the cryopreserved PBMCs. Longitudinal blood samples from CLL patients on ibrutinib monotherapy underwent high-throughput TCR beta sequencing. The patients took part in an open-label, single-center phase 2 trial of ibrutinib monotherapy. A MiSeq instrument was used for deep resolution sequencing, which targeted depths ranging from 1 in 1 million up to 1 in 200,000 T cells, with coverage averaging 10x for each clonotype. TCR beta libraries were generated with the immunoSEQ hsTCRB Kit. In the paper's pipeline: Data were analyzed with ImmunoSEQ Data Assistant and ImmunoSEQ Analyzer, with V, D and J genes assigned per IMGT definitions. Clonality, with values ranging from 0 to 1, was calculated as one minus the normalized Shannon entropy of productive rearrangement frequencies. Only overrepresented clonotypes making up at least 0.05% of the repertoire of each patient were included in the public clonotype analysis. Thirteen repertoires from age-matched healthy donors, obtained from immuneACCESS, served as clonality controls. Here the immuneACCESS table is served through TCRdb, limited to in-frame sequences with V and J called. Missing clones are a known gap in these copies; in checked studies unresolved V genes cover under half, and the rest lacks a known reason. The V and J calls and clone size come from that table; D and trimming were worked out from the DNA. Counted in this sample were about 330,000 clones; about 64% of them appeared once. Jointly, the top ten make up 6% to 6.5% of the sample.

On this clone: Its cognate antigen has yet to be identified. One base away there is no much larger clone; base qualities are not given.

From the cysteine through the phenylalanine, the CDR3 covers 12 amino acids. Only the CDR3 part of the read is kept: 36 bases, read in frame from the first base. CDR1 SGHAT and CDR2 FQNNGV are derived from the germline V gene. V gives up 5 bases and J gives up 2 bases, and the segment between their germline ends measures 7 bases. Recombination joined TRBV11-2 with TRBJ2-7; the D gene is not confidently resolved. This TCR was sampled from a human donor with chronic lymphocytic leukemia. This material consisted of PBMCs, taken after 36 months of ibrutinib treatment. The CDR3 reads CASSPSAYEQYF. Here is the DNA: TGTGCCAGCAGCCCATCGGCCTACGAGCAGTACTTC.